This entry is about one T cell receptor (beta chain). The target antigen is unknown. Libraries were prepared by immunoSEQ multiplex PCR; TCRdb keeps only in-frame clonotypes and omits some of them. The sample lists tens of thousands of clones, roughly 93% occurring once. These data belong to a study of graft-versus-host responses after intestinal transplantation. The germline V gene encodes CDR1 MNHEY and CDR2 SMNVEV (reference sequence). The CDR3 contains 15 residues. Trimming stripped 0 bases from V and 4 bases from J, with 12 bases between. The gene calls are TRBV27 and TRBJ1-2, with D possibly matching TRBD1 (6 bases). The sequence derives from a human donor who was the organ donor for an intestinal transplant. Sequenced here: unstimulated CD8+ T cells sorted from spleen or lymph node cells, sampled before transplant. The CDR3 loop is CASSLSAGAGYGYTF. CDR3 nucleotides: TGTGCCAGCAGTTTATCGGCAGGGGCAGGCTATGGCTACACCTTC.